The rows below give T cell receptor beta chains drawn from one sample of a study of T cells in Graves' hyperthyroidism and ophthalmopathy. TCRdb re-called the multiplex PCR reads through MiXCR, storing one row per CDR3 protein. The sample carries roughly 630,000 distinct CDR3 sequences, approximately 14% recorded once. Sequencing used blood. These receptors all come from a woman in her twenties or thirties with Graves' hyperthyroidism. CDR3s include the opening cysteine and the closing phenylalanine or tryptophan. A D gene is named only where the DNA matches it firmly. Clone size, where shown, is once, few, many, or a class for clones that have expanded.

J gene | V gene | clone size | D gene | CDR3 protein | CDR3 DNA
TRBJ1-1 | TRBV28 | many | - | CASSLLLAGEAFF | TGTGCCAGCAGTTTATTGCTGGCGGGGGAAGCTTTCTTT
TRBJ2-7 | TRBV27 | - | TRBD2 | CASSLSSGGNEQYF | TGTGCCAGCAGTTTATCGTCGGGGGGGAACGAGCAGTACTTC
TRBJ1-4 | TRBV12-5 | - | - | CASGLVREKLFF | TGTGCTAGTGGTTTGGTACGTGAAAAACTGTTTTTT
TRBJ2-1 | TRBV20-1 | many | - | CSAQKTDEQFF | TGCAGTGCTCAGAAGACGGATGAGCAGTTCTTC
TRBJ1-6 | TRBV20-1 | few | - | CSANAGAQNSPLHF | TGCAGTGCTAACGCAGGGGCTCAGAACTCACCCCTCCACTTT
TRBJ2-7 | TRBV6-2/TRBV6-3 | few | - | CASSPAQPVRYEQYF | TGTGCCAGCAGCCCCGCACAGCCAGTCCGCTACGAGCAGTACTTC
TRBJ2-1 | TRBV6-1 | many | - | CASSPNTNEQFF | TGTGCCAGCAGTCCCAACACTAATGAGCAGTTCTTC
TRBJ2-5 | TRBV11-2 | many | - | CASSSNQETQYF | TGTGCCAGCAGCTCCAACCAAGAGACCCAGTACTTC
TRBJ2-1 | TRBV5-4 | - | - | CASSLGLDLSYNEQFF | TGTGCCAGCAGCTTGGGCCTAGACCTCTCCTACAATGAGCAGTTCTTC
TRBJ2-1 | TRBV4-1 | - | TRBD2 | CASSQSPTSGRSEQFF | TGCGCCAGCAGCCAATCTCCAACTAGCGGGAGAAGTGAGCAGTTCTTC
TRBJ2-2 | TRBV4-2 | few | TRBD2 | CASSTPPLVAGLTGELFF | TGTGCCAGCAGCACCCCCCCGTTGGTAGCGGGGCTCACCGGGGAGCTGTTTTTT
TRBJ2-1 | TRBV7-9 | many | - | CASKSVSPSYNEQFF | TGTGCCAGCAAGTCGGTGAGCCCCTCCTACAATGAGCAGTTCTTC
TRBJ2-2 | TRBV6-2/TRBV6-3 | few | - | CASSRDRTGPGELFF | TGTGCCAGCAGTCGAGACCGTACTGGTCCCGGGGAGCTGTTTTTT
TRBJ2-7 | TRBV20-1 | - | TRBD2 | CSARGAGTSGHEQYF | TGCAGTGCTAGGGGGGCCGGGACTAGCGGACACGAGCAGTACTTC
TRBJ2-7 | TRBV6-1 | many | - | CASSRAPSSYEQYF | TGTGCCAGCAGCCGTGCCCCAAGCTCCTACGAGCAGTACTTC
TRBJ1-4 | TRBV13 | - | - | CASSRGEYAGGEKLFF | TGTGCCAGCAGCCGCGGAGAGTATGCCGGAGGTGAAAAACTGTTTTTT
TRBJ1-6 | TRBV5-1 | few | - | CASSLDRQASPLHF | TGCGCCAGCAGCTTGGACAGGCAGGCTTCACCCCTCCACTTT
TRBJ1-1 | TRBV15 | few | - | CATNGMNTEAFF | TGTGCCACCAATGGGATGAACACTGAAGCTTTCTTT
TRBJ1-1 | TRBV20-1 | many | - | CSARDRFVGSQAFF | TGCAGTGCTAGAGATCGTTTTGTTGGGAGCCAAGCTTTCTTT
TRBJ2-7 | TRBV12-3/TRBV12-4 | many | - | CASSLTQDYEQYF | TGTGCCAGCAGTCTCACACAGGACTACGAGCAGTACTTC
TRBJ2-2 | TRBV9 | few | TRBD2 | CASSPLREGVGELFF | TGTGCCAGCAGCCCCCTTCGGGAGGGCGTCGGGGAGCTGTTTTTT
TRBJ2-3 | TRBV6-5 | - | TRBD1 | CASSYSMTGGGADTQYF | TGTGCCAGCAGTTACTCAATGACAGGGGGTGGGGCAGATACGCAGTATTTT
TRBJ2-2 | TRBV10-3 | - | TRBD2 | CAIKGTSGAETGELFF | TGTGCCATCAAAGGGACTAGCGGGGCCGAAACCGGGGAGCTGTTTTTT
TRBJ2-2 | TRBV20-1 | many | TRBD2 | CSATNSGLAGEGELFF | TGCAGTGCTACCAACAGTGGACTAGCGGGAGAAGGGGAGCTGTTTTTT
TRBJ2-7 | TRBV5-1 | many | TRBD1 | CASSQGQGYSYEQYF | TGCGCCAGCAGCCAAGGACAGGGGTATTCCTACGAGCAGTACTTC
TRBJ2-2 | TRBV19 | few | TRBD1 | CASTLGTGADTGELFF | TGTGCCAGTACCCTAGGGACAGGGGCGGACACCGGGGAGCTGTTTTTT
TRBJ2-7 | TRBV19 | - | - | CASSIVQGAGEQYF | TGTGCCAGTAGTATTGTCCAGGGTGCGGGCGAGCAGTACTTC
TRBJ1-3 | TRBV9 | few | - | CASSVGPPGGNTIYF | TGTGCCAGCAGCGTAGGGCCGCCGGGGGGAAACACCATATATTTT
TRBJ2-3 | TRBV20-1 | many | - | CSARPFAVTDTQYF | TGCAGTGCTAGACCTTTCGCGGTGACAGATACGCAGTATTTT
TRBJ2-2 | TRBV18 | many | TRBD1 | CASSQGQENTGELFF | TGTGCCAGCTCACAGGGACAGGAGAACACCGGGGAGCTGTTTTTT
TRBJ1-5 | TRBV7-9 | few | - | CASSFGGDGYQPQHF | TGTGCCAGCAGCTTTGGGGGCGACGGATATCAGCCCCAGCATTTT
TRBJ2-3 | TRBV7-2 | many | - | CASSRGAGPSTDTQYF | TGTGCCAGCAGCAGGGGGGCGGGCCCTTCCACAGATACGCAGTATTTT
TRBJ1-4 | TRBV3-1 | many | TRBD1 | CASSLQGIKEKLFF | TGTGCCAGCAGCCTACAGGGGATTAAAGAAAAACTGTTTTTT
TRBJ2-7 | TRBV11-2 | many | - | CASSSLSGNYEQYF | TGTGCCAGCAGCTCCCTTAGCGGAAACTACGAGCAGTACTTC
TRBJ2-1 | TRBV12-3/TRBV12-4 | - | - | CASRDSSYNEQSF | TGTGCCAGCAGGGATAGCTCCTACAATGAGCAGTCCTTC
TRBJ2-7 | TRBV20-1 | many | TRBD2 | CSATLAGEFYEQYF | TGCAGTGCTACTCTAGCGGGAGAGTTCTACGAGCAGTACTTC
TRBJ2-7 | TRBV20-1 | many | TRBD2 | CSANRPKSGRADHEQYF | TGCAGTGCTAACAGACCAAAAAGCGGGAGGGCCGACCACGAGCAGTACTTC
TRBJ2-1 | TRBV7-2 | many | - | CASSLEGTLSYEQFF | TGTGCCAGCAGCTTAGAGGGGACCCTATCCTATGAGCAGTTCTTC
TRBJ1-2 | TRBV27 | - | - | CASSSADLYGYTF | TGTGCCAGCAGTTCGGCAGATCTCTATGGCTACACCTTC
TRBJ2-4 | TRBV7-3 | many | - | CASNGGGAKNIQYF | TGTGCCAGCAATGGGGGAGGAGCCAAAAACATTCAGTACTTC
TRBJ2-7 | TRBV28 | many | - | CASNSGRGALTYEQYF | TGTGCCAGCAACTCCGGTAGAGGGGCTCTAACCTACGAGCAGTACTTC
TRBJ1-1 | TRBV30 | many | - | CAWRRGTNTEAFF | TGTGCCTGGAGGCGGGGGACGAACACTGAAGCTTTCTTT
TRBJ1-1 | TRBV10-3 | many | - | CAITESANTEAFF | TGTGCCATCACCGAGAGCGCAAACACTGAAGCTTTCTTT
TRBJ2-7 | TRBV9 | few | TRBD2 | CASSVVLGTSGARVYEQYF | TGTGCCAGCAGCGTAGTGCTAGGGACTAGCGGAGCCCGGGTGTACGAGCAGTACTTC